The 21 T cell receptor beta chains below were found in one sample sequenced in a study of T-cell reconstitution after alpha-beta-depleted transplantation in children. This sample's TCRbeta library carried unique molecular identifier barcodes. Each CDR3 protein is one row after TCRdb ran MiXCR on the PCR reads. The repertoire has more than 90,000 distinct CDR3 sequences, roughly 8.4% of them found once; the top ten carry roughly 7%. This specimen consisted of PBMCs from the stem cell graft donor, obtained from the stem cell graft. The receptors come from a human donor who donated a stem cell graft to a child with congenital amegakaryocytic thrombocytopenia.

This clonotype was seen repeatedly, ten times or more. The chain uses TRBV20-1 and TRBJ2-7; D unresolved. The germline CDR1 and CDR2 sequences are DFQATT and SNEGSKA (reference sequence). This CDR3 has 15 amino acids. Trimming pared 0 bases from V and 0 bases from J, leaving 12 bases between. The CDR3 sequence is CSARDRNPSSYEQYF. CDR3 coding DNA: TGCAGTGCTAGAGATCGGAACCCGAGCTCCTACGAGCAGTACTTC.

This clonotype was seen at least ten times. This sequence joins TRBV20-1 and TRBJ2-1; 12 nucleotides match TRBD2. Germline CDR1 reads DFQATT; CDR2 reads SNEGSKA (reference sequence). The trim removed 6 bases at V and 5 bases at J, leaving 5 bases unmatched. The CDR3 has 14 amino acids. CDR3 sequence reads: CSAQTSGGNNEQFF. In DNA, the CDR3 is TGCAGTGCCCAGACTAGCGGGGGTAACAATGAGCAGTTCTTC.

This clonotype appeared a few times. The CDR3 loop is CSARDGALPKQFF. The CDR3 nucleotides read TGCAGTGCTAGAGATGGGGCTCTACCAAAGCAGTTCTTC. The chain joins TRBV20-1 to TRBJ2-1; D is perhaps TRBD1 (5 bases). Germline V gives CDR1 DFQATT, CDR2 SNEGSKA (reference sequence). Trimming took 0 bases from V and 11 from J, leaving 14 bases between them. The CDR3 is made up of 13 amino acids.

This clonotype was seen repeatedly, ten times or more. V usage is TRBV20-1 and J usage is TRBJ2-7, with TRBD2 as a possible D gene (5 bases). The CDR3 is made up of 13 amino acids. Germline-derived CDR1 and CDR2 are DFQATT and SNEGSKA (reference sequence). V shed 3 bases and J shed 2 bases, with 11 bases lying between them. Written as DNA, the CDR3 is TGCAGTGCTAGTGAAACGGGGACCTACGAGCAGTACTTC. Protein product: CSASETGTYEQYF.

Many counts were recorded for this clonotype. The chain employs TRBV20-1 and TRBJ2-1; possible D gene TRBD2, 5 bases. Deletions cut 0 bases from V and 7 bases from J, with 16 bases between. The CDR3 length is 15 residues. Germline lookup yields CDR1 DFQATT and CDR2 SNEGSKA (reference sequence). The CDR3 DNA sequence: TGCAGTGCTAGAGATCGAAGAGGGTCTAGGAATGAGCAGTTCTTC. It specifies CSARDRRGSRNEQFF.

This clonotype was counted ten times or more. This CDR3 reads CSARSALEYVVGGVTQYF. In DNA form, the CDR3 reads TGCAGTGCTAGATCGGCTCTAGAATATGTAGTGGGGGGGGTGACCCAGTACTTC. The chain joins TRBV20-1 to TRBJ2-5; 7 positions agree with TRBD2. Germline V gene lookup returns CDR1 DFQATT and CDR2 SNEGSKA (reference sequence). The V segment lost 2 bases and the J segment 7 bases; nucleotides outside the gene matches: 22. This CDR3 comprises 18 residues.

This clonotype appeared many times. The chain combines TRBV4-1 with TRBJ2-3, with unresolved D. Germline V gene sequence: CDR1 MGHRA, CDR2 YSYEKL. The CDR3 spans 13 residues. Trimming shortened V by 2 bases and J by 2 bases, and 5 bases separated the two germline ends. CDR3 sequence: CASSQIHTDTQYF. The CDR3 bases are TGCGCCAGCAGCCAAATCCACACAGATACGCAGTATTTT.

Many counts were recorded for this clonotype. The CDR3 spells CASSSPFLTGGGYTF. In DNA, the CDR3 is TGTGCCAGCAGCTCCCCCTTTCTAACAGGCGGGGGCTACACCTTC. V usage is TRBV6-1 and J usage is TRBJ1-2, with D perhaps matching TRBD1 (5 bases). This CDR3 is 15 amino acids long. Deletions cut 6 bases from V and 8 bases from J, with 22 bases between. Germline loops: CDR1 MNHNS, CDR2 SASEGT.

The gene calls are TRBV7-6 and TRBJ2-2; TRBD1 is a possible D gene (7 bases). Germline CDR1 is SGHVS and CDR2 is FNYEAQ. This CDR3 has 14 residues. The V end lost 4 bases, the J end lost 5 bases, and 11 bases lay between the germline ends. The CDR3 DNA sequence: TGTGCCAGCAGCTCAGGGGGGCGTACCGGGGAGCTGTTTTTT. Protein sequence: CASSSGGRTGELFF.

Many counts were recorded for this clonotype. The chain carries TRBV12-3 or TRBV12-4 and TRBJ1-1; D call uncertain. The V gene lost 7 bases and the J gene lost 5 bases, with 14 bases spanning the gap. CDR3 size: 13 residues. CDR3 protein: CASTRLGLTEAFF. The CDR3 DNA is TGTGCCAGCACCCGACTGGGGTTGACTGAAGCTTTCTTT.

This chain links TRBV20-1 with TRBJ2-7, with unresolved D. The V end lost 0 bases, the J end lost 5 bases, and 5 bases lay between the germline ends. The CDR3 totals 11 residues. Germline lookup yields CDR1 DFQATT and CDR2 SNEGSKA (reference sequence). The CDR3 is CSARDTNEQYF. CDR3 coding DNA: TGCAGTGCTAGAGACACAAACGAGCAGTACTTC.

This clonotype was seen a handful of times. The chain links TRBV4-1 to TRBJ2-3; D is possibly TRBD2 (5 bases). This CDR3 has 17 amino acids. Germline V gene sequence: CDR1 MGHRA, CDR2 YSYEKL. V shed 0 bases and J shed 0 bases, with 13 bases lying between them. This chain's CDR3 is CASSQDTAGTSTDTQYF. The DNA of the CDR3 is TGCGCCAGCAGCCAAGATACGGCGGGTACCAGCACAGATACGCAGTATTTT.

The rearrangement links TRBV6-6 to TRBJ1-1; maybe TRBD1 (6 bases). The V gene lost 9 bases and the J gene lost 1 base, with 15 bases spanning the gap. This CDR3 has 14 residues. Germline CDR1 reads MNHNY; CDR2 reads SVGAGI (reference sequence). CDR3 protein: CASYYRGRNTEAFF. The CDR3 DNA sequence: TGTGCCAGTTATTATCGGGGGCGGAACACTGAAGCTTTCTTT.

Written as DNA, the CDR3 is TGTGCCTGGAGTGCTCCTATGGGTGGCTACACCTTC. Translated: CAWSAPMGGYTF. The V gene is TRBV30, the J gene TRBJ1-2, with no clear D. Germline V lookup: CDR1 GTSNPN, CDR2 SVGIG (reference sequence). The CDR3 consists of 12 residues. V lost 1 base and J 7 bases, leaving 10 bases between the germline ends.

This clonotype showed up many times. The chain joins TRBV7-9 to TRBJ1-1, with TRBD1 identical over 10 bases. The CDR3 sequence is 12 residues long. The germline gives CDR1 SEHNR, CDR2 FQNEAQ (reference sequence). V was clipped by 1 base and J by 10 bases; unmatched bases: 0. The CDR3 DNA follows: TGTGCCAGCAGCTTAGGGACAGGGGGAGCTTTCTTT. Its translation: CASSLGTGGAFF.

Ten or more counts support this clonotype. The rearrangement links TRBV7-9 to TRBJ2-1, with TRBD1 as a possible D gene (5 bases). CDR1 is SEHNR and CDR2 is FQNEAQ in the germline V gene (reference sequence). There are 11 residues in the CDR3. V shed 3 bases and J shed 10 bases, with 7 bases lying between them. The CDR3 sequence is CASSLAGEQFF. Here the CDR3 DNA reads TGTGCCAGCAGCTTGGCAGGGGAGCAGTTCTTC.

This clonotype has a count of ten or more. The chain combines TRBV7-9 with TRBJ1-2; D is unclear. Per germline, CDR1 SEHNR and CDR2 FQNEAQ (reference sequence). There are 14 residues in the CDR3. Trimming shortened V by 5 bases and J by 3 bases, and 13 bases separated the two germline ends. The CDR3 DNA reads as TGTGCCAGCAGCCTCCGGGCGGCCGACTATGGCTACACCTTC. Translated: CASSLRAADYGYTF.

This clonotype was seen ten or more times. V usage is TRBV18 and J usage is TRBJ2-1; D may correspond to TRBD1 or TRBD2 (5 bases each). The CDR3 totals 12 residues. CDR1 KGHSH and CDR2 LQKENI come from the germline V gene. Trimming pared 2 bases from V and 8 bases from J, leaving 7 bases between. Here the CDR3 DNA reads TGTGCCAGCTCACCATTGGGGGATGAGCAGTTCTTC. This codes for CASSPLGDEQFF.

This clonotype showed up just a few times. CDR3 in amino acids: CASNYRGSNTEAFF. The CDR3 region has the DNA TGTGCCAGTAATTACAGGGGTTCCAACACTGAAGCTTTCTTT. The V call is TRBV19, the J call TRBJ1-1; 7 bases map to TRBD1. V lost 7 bases, J lost 2 bases, and 7 bases stayed unmatched. Looked up from germline, CDR1 is LNHDA and CDR2 is SQIVND (reference sequence). The length of the CDR3 is 14 residues.

This clonotype was seen repeatedly, ten times or more. V and J are TRBV7-2 and TRBJ1-2; D gene unclear. The CDR3 runs 14 residues. Between the trimmed V and J ends, which lost 5 bases and 8 bases, there was a span of 18 bases. Germline V gene lookup returns CDR1 SGHTA and CDR2 FQGNSA. CDR3 DNA sequence: TGTGCCAGCAGCCCTAACGGTTTGGTGGGCGGCTACACCTTC. Its translation is CASSPNGLVGGYTF.

This clonotype came up many times. The chain uses TRBV12-3 or TRBV12-4 and TRBJ2-7; no clear D. Trimming pared 6 bases from V and 7 bases from J, leaving 13 bases between. The CDR3 has 12 residues. CDR3 amino acids: CASSRVELEQYF. The CDR3 nucleotides are TGTGCCAGCAGCCGCGTCGAACTGGAGCAGTACTTC.